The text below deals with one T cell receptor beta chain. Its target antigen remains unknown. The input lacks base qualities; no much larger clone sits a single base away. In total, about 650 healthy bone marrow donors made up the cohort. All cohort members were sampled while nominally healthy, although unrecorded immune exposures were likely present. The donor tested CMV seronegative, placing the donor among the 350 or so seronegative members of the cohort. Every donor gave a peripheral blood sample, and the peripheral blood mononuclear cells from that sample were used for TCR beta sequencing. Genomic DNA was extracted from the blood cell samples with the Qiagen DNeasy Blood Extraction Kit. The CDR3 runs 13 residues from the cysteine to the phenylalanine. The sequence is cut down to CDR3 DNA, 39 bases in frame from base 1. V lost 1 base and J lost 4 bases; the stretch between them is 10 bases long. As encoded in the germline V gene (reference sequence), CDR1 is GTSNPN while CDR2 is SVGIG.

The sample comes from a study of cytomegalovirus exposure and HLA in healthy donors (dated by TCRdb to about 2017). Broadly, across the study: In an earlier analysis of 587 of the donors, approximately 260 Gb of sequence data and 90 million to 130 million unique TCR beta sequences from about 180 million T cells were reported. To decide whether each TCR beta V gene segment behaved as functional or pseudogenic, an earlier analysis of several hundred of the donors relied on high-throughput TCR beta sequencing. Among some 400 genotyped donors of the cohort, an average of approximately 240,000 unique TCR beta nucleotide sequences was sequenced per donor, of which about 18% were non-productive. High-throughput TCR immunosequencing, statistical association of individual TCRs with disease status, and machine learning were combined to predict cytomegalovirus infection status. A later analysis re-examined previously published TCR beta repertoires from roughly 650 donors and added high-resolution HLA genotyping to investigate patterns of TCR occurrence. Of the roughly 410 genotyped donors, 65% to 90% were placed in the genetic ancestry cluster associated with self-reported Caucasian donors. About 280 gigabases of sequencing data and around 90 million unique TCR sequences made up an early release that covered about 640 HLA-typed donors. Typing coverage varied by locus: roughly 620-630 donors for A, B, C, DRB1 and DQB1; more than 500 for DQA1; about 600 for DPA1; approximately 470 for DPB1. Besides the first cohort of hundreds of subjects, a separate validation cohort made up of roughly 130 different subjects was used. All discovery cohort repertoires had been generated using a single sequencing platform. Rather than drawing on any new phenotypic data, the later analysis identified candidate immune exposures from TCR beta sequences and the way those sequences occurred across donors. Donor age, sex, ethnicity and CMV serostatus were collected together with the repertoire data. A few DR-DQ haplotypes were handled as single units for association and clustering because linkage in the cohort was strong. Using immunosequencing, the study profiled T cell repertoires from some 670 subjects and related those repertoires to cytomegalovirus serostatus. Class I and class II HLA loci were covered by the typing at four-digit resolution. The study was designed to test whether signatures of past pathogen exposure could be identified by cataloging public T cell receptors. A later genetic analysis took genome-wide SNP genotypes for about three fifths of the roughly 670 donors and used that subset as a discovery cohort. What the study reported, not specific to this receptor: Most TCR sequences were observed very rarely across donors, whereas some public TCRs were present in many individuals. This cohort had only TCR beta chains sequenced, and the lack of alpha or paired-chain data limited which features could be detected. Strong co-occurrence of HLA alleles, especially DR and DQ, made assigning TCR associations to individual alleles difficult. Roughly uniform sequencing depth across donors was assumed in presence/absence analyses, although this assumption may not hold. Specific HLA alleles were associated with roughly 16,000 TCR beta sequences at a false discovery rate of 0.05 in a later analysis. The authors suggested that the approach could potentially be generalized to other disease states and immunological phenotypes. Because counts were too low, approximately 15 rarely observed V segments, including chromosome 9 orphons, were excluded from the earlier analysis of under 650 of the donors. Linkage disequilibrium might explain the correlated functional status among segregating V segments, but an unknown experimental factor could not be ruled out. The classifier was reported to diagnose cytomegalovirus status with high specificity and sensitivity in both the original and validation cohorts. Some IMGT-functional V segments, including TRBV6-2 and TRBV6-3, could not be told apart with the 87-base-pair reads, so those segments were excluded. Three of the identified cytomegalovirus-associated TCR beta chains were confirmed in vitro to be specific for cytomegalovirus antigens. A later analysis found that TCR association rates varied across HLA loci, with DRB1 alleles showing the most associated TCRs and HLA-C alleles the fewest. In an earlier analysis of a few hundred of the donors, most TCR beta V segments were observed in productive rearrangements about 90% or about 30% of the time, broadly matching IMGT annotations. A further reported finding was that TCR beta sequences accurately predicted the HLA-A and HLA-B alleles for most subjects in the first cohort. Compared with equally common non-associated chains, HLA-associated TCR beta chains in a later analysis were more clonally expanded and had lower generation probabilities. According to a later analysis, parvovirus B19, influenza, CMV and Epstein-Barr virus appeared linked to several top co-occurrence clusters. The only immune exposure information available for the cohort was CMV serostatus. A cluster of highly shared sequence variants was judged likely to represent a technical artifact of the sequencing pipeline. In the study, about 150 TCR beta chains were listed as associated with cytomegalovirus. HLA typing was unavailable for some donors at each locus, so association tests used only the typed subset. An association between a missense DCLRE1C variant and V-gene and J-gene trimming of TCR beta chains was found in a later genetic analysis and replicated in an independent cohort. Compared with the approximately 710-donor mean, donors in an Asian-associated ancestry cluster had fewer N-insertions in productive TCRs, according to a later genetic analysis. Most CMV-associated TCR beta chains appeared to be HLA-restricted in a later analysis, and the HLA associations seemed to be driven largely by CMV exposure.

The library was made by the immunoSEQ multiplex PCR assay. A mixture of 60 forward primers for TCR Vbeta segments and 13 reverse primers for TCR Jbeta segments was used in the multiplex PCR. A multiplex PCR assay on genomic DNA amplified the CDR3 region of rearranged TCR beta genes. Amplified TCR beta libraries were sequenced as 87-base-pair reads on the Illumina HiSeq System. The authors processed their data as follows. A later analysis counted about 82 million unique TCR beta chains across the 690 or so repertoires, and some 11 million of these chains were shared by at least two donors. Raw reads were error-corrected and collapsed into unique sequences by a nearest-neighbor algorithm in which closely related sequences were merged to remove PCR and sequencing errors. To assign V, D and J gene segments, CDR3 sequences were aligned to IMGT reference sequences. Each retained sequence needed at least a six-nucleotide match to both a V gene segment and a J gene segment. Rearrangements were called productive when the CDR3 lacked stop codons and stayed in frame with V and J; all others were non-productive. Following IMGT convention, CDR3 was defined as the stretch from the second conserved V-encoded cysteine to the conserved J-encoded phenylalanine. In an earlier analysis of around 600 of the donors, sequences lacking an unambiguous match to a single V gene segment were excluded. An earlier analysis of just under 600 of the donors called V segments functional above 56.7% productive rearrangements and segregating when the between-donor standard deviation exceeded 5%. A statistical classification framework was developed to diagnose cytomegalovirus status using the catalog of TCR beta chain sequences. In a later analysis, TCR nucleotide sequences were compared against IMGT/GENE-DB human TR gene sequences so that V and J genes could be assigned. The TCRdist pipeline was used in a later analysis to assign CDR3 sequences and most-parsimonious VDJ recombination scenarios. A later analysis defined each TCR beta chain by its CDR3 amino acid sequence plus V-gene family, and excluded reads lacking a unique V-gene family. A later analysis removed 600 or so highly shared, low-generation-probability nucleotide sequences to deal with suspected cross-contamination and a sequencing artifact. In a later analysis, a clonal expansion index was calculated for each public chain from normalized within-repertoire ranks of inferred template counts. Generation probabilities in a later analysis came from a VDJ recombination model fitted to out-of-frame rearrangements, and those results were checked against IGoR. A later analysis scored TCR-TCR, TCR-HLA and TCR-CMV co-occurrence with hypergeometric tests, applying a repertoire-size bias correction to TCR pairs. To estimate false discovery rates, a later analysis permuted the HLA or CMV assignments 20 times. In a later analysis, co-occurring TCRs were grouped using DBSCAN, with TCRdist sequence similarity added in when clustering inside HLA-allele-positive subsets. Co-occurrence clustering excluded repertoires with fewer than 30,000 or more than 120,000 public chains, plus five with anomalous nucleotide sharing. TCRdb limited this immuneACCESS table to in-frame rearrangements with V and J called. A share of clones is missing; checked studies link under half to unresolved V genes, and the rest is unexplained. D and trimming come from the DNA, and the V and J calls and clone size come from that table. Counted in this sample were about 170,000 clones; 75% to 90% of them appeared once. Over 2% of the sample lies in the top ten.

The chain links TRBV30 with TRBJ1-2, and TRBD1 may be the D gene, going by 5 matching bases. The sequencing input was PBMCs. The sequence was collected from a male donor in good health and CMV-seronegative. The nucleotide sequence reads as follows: TGTGCCTGGAGTGGCGGGGCGGGCTATGGCTACACCTTC. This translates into CAWSGGAGYGYTF.